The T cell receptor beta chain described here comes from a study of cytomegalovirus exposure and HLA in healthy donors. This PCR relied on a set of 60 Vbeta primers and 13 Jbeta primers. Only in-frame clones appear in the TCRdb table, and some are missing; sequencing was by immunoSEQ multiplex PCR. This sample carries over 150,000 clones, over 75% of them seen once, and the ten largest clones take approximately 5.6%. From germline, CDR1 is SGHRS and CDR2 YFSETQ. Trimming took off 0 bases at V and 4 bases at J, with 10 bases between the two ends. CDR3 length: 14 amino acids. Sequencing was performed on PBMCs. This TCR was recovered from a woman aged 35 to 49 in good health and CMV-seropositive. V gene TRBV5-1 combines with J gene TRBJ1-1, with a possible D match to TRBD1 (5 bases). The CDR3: CASSLVGGLTEAFF. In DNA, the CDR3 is TGCGCCAGCAGCTTGGTGGGGGGTCTCACTGAAGCTTTCTTT.